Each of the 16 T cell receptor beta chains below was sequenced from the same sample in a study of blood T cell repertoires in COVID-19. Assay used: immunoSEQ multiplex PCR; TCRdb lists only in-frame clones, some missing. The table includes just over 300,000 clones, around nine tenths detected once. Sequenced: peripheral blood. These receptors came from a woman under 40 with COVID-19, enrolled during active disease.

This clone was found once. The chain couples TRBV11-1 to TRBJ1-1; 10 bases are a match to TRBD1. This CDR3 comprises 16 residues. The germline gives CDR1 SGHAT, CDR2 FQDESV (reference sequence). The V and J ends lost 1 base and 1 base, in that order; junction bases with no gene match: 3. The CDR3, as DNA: TGTGCCAGCAGCTTAGGACAGGGGGCGCGGAACACTGAAGCTTTCTTT. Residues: CASSLGQGARNTEAFF. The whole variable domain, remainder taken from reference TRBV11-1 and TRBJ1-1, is EAEVAQSPRYKITEKSQAVAFWCDPISGHATLYWYRQILGQGPELLVQFQDESVVDDSQLPKDRFSAERLKGVDSTLKIQPAELGDSAMYLCASSLGQGARNTEAFFGQGTRLTVV.

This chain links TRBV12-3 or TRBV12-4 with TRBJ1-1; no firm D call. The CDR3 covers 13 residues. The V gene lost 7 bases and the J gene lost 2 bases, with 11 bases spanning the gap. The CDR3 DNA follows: TGTGCCAGCATCCCGGTTGTTAACACTGAAGCTTTCTTT. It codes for CASIPVVNTEAFF.

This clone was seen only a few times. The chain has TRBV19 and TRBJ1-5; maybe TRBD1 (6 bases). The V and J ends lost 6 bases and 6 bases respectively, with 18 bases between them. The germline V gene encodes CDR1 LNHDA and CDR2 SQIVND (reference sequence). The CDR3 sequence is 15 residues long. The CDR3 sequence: CASRITGTTTQPQHF. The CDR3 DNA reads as TGTGCCAGTAGGATAACCGGGACAACTACTCAGCCCCAGCATTTT.

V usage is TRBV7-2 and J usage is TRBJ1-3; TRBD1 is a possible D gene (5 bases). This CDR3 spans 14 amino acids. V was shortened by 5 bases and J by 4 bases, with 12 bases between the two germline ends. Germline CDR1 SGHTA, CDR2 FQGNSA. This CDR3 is CASSRGGSGNTIYF. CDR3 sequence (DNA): TGTGCCAGCAGCCGGGGGGGGTCGGGAAACACCATATATTTT.

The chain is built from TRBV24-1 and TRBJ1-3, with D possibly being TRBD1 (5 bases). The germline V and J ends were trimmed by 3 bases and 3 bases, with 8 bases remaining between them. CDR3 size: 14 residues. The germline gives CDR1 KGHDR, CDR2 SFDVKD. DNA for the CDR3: TGTGCCACCAGTGATAGGGGCAGTGGAAACACCATATATTTT. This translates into CATSDRGSGNTIYF.

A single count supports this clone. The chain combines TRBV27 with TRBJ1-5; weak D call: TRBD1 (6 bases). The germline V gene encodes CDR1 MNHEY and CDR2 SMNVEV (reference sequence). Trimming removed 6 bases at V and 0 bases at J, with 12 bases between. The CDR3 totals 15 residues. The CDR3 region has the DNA TGTGCCAGCAGATCGCAAGGGGGTAGCAATCAGCCCCAGCATTTT. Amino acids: CASRSQGGSNQPQHF.

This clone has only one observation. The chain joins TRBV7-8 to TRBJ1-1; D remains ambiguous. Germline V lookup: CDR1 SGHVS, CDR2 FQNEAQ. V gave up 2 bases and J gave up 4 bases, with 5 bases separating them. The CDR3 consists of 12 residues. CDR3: CASSLWATEAFF. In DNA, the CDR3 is TGTGCCAGCAGCTTATGGGCCACTGAAGCTTTCTTT.

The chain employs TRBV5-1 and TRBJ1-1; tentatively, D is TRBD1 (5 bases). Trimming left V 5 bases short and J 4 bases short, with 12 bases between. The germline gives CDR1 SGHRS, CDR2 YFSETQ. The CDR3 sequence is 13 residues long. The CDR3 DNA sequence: TGCGCCAGCAGGGGGGTGGGAGGCACTGAAGCTTTCTTT. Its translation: CASRGVGGTEAFF.

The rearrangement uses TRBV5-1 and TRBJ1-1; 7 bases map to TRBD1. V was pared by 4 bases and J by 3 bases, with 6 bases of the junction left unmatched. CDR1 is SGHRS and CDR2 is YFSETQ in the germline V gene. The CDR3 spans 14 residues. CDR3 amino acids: CASSVGGLDTEAFF. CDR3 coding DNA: TGCGCCAGCAGCGTAGGGGGCTTGGACACTGAAGCTTTCTTT.

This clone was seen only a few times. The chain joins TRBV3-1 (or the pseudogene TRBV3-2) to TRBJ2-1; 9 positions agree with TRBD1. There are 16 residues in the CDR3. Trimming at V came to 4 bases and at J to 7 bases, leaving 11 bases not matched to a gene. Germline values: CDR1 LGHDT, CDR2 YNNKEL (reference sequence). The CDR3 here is CASSRSGQGVKNEQFF. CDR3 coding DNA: TGTGCCAGCAGCCGTTCGGGACAGGGTGTGAAGAATGAGCAGTTCTTC.

CDR3 protein: CASSYPTGGEGYTF. CDR3 coding DNA: TGTGCCAGCAGCTACCCGACAGGGGGCGAGGGCTACACCTTC. This chain connects TRBV7-2 to TRBJ1-2, with TRBD1 identical over 10 bases. V was pared by 4 bases and J by 8 bases, with 7 bases of the junction left unmatched. This CDR3 contains 14 residues. Germline CDR1 and CDR2: SGHTA and FQGNSA.

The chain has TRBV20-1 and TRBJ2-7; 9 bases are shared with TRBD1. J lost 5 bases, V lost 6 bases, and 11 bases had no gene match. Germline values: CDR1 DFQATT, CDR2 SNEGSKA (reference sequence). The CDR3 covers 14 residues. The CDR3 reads CSASPGTGIHEQYV. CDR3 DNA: TGCAGTGCCAGTCCCGGGACAGGGATCCACGAGCAGTACGTC.

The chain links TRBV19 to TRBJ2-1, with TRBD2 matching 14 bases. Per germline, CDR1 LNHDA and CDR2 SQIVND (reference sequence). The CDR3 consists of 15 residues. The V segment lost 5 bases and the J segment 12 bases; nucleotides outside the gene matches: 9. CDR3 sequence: CASSPTSGGGYGQFF. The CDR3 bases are TGTGCCAGTAGTCCGACTAGCGGGGGGGGATATGGGCAGTTCTTC.

The CDR3 coding sequence is TGTGCCAGCAGCCCTACCGGGACAGGGAACACTGAAGCTTTCTTT. Amino acids: CASSPTGTGNTEAFF. The rearrangement joins TRBV7-9 to TRBJ1-1; TRBD1 aligns across 8 bases. CDR3 length: 15 amino acids. V gave up 5 bases and J gave up 1 base; unmatched junction bases: 6. The germline gives CDR1 SEHNR, CDR2 FQNEAQ (reference sequence).

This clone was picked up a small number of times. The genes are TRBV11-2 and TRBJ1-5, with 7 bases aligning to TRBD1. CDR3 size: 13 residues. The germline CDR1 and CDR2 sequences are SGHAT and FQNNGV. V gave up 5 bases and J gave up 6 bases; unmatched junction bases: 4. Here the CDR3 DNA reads TGTGCCAGCAGCACTAGACAGGGTCAGCCCCAGCATTTT. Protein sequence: CASSTRQGQPQHF.

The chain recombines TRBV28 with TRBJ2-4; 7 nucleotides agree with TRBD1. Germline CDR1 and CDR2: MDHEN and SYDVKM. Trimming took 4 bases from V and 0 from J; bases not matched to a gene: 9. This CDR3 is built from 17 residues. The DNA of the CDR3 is TGTGCCAGCAGTTCGTGGGACAGCGTCCTAGCCAAAAACATTCAGTACTTC. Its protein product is CASSSWDSVLAKNIQYF.